Sequencing of this TCR beta chain was carried out in a study of Graves' ophthalmopathy and Graves' hyperthyroidism. Orbital computed tomography, together with clinical symptoms, serum thyroxine, TRAb and thyroid ultrasound, was used for diagnosis. Transcripts of RNA were the source for amplifying TCR beta CDR3 regions. An initial RT-PCR round employing HTBI primers preceded a second-round multiplex PCR. TCRdb fed the multiplex PCR reads into MiXCR, producing one record per CDR3 protein. The sample carries around 1,200,000 distinct CDR3 sequences, less than 45% recorded once. The table lists this clonotype with a few counts. Antigen: not known. Whole-study results and caveats: Its predictions of ophthalmopathy progression gave the model around 71% sensitivity and 72% to 75% specificity. A majority of expanded thyroid clonotypes exceeding 0.001 frequency were likewise present in blood. Sensitivity of roughly 88% and specificity of roughly 80% were achieved when a 13-signature model separated ophthalmopathy from stable hyperthyroidism.

This clonotype was obtained from an adult man with Graves' hyperthyroidism. What was sequenced was peripheral blood or thyroid tissue (not recorded which).

CDR3 region: CASSALAGPADTQYF. CDR3 nucleotide sequence: TGTGCCAGTAGTGCTCTAGCGGGACCCGCAGATACGCAGTATTTT. The rearrangement uses TRBV19 and TRBJ2-3, with 9 bases fitting TRBD2. The germline gives CDR1 LNHDA, CDR2 SQIVND (reference sequence). The CDR3 extends over 15 amino acids. Trimming cost V 5 bases and J 4 bases; bases outside gene matches: 7.